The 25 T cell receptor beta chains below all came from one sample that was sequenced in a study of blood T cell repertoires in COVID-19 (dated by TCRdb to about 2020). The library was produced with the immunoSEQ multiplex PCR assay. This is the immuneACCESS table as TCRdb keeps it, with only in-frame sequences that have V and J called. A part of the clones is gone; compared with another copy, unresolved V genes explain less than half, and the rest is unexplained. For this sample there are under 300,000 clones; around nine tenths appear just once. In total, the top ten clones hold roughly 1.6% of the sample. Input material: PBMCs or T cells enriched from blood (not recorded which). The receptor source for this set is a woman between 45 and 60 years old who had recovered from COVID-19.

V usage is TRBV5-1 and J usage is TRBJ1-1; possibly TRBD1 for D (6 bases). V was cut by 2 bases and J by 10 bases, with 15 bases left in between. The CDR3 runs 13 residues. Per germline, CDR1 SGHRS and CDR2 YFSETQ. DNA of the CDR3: TGCGCCAGCAGCTTTGAACAGGGTAATCGAGCTTTCTTT. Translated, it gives CASSFEQGNRAFF.

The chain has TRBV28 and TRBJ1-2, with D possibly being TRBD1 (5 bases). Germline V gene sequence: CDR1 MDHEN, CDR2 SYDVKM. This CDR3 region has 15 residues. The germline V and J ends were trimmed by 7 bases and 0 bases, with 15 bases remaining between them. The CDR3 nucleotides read TGTGCCAGCACTCCGTTCAGGGTTTCTAACTATGGCTACACCTTC. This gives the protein CASTPFRVSNYGYTF.

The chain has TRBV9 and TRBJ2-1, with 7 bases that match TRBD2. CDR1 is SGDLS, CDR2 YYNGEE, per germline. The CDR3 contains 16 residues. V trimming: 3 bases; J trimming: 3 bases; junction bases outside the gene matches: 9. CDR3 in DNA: TGTGCCAGCAGCGCCGCCGGGGCTAGCGGCTACAATGAGCAGTTCTTC. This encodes CASSAAGASGYNEQFF. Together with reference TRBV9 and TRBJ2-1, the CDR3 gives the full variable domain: DSGVTQTPKHLITATGQRVTLRCSPRSGDLSVYWYQQSLDQGLQFLIQYYNGEERAKGNILERFSAQQFPDLHSELNLSSLELGDSALYFCASSAAGASGYNEQFFGPGTRLTVL.

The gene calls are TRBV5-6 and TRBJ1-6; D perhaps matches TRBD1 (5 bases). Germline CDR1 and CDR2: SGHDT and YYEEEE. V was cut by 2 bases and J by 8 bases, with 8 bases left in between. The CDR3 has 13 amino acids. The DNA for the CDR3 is TGTGCCAGCAGCTTCGAACAGGATTCACCCCTCCACTTT. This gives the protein CASSFEQDSPLHF.

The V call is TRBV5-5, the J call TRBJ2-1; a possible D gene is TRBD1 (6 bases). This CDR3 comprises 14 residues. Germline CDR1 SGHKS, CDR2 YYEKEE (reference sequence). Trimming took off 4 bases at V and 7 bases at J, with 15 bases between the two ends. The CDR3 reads CASSLRTAENEQFF. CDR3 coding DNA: TGTGCCAGCAGCCTAAGGACAGCCGAGAATGAGCAGTTCTTC.

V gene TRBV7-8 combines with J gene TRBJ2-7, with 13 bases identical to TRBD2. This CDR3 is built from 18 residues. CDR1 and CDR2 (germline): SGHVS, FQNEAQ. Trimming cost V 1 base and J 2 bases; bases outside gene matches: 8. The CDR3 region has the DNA TGTGCCAGCAGCTTAGAATCGACTAGCGGGAGGTATACCTACGAGCAGTACTTC. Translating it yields CASSLESTSGRYTYEQYF.

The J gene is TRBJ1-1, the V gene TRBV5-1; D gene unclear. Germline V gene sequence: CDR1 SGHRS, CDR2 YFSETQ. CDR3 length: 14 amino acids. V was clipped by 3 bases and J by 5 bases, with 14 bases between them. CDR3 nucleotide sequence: TGCGCCAGCAGCTCCTCCCCGGAGGGAACTGAAGCTTTCTTT. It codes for CASSSSPEGTEAFF. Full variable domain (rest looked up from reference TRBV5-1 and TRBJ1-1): KAGVTQTPRYLIKTRGQQVTLSCSPISGHRSVSWYQQTPGQGLQFLFEYFSETQRNKGNFPGRFSGRQFSNSRSEMNVSTLELGDSALYLCASSSSPEGTEAFFGQGTRLTVV.

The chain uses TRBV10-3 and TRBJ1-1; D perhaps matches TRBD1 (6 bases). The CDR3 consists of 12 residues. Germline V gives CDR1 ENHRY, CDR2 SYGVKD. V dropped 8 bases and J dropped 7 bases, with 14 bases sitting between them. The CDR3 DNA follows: TGTGCCATCTCGGGGGGCGCAGATGAAGCTTTCTTT. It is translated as CAISGGADEAFF.

The CDR3 nucleotides read TGTGCCAGCAGTTTTGGGCCGTATGGCTACACCTTC. This translates into CASSFGPYGYTF. V usage is TRBV28 and J usage is TRBJ1-2, with D unresolved. The CDR3 is 12 amino acids. Deletions cut 3 bases from V and 5 bases from J, with 7 bases between. Germline V gene lookup returns CDR1 MDHEN and CDR2 SYDVKM.

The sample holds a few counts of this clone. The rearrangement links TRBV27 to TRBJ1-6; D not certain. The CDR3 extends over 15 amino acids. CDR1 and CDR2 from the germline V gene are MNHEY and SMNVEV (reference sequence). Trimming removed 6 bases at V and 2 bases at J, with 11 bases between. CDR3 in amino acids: CASRSPEAYNSPLHF. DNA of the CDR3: TGTGCCAGCAGGTCCCCAGAGGCCTATAATTCACCCCTCCACTTT.

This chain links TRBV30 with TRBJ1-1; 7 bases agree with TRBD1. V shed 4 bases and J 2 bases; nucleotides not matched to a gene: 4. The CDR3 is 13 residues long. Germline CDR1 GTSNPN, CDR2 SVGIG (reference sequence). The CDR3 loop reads CAWKGGLNTEAFF. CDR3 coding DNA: TGTGCCTGGAAAGGGGGCCTTAACACTGAAGCTTTCTTT.

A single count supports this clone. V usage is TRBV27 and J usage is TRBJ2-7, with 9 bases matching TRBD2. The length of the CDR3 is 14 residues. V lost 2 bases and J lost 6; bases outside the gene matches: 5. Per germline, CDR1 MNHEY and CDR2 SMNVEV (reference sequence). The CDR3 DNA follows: TGTGCCAGCAGTTTAAGGCGGGAGGGCCGCGAGCAGTACTTC. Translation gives CASSLRREGREQYF.

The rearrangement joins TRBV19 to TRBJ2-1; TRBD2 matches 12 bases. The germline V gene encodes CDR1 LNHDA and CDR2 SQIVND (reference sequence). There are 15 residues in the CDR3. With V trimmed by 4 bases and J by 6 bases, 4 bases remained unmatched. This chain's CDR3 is CASSNLAGGANEQFF. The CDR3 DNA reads TGTGCCAGTAGTAACCTAGCGGGAGGGGCCAATGAGCAGTTCTTC.

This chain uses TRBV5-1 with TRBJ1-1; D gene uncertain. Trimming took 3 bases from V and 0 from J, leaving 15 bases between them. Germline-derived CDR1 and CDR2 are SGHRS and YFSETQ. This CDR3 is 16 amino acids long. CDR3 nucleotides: TGCGCCAGCAGCTCAATGTCATGGCCCATGAACACTGAAGCTTTCTTT. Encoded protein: CASSSMSWPMNTEAFF.

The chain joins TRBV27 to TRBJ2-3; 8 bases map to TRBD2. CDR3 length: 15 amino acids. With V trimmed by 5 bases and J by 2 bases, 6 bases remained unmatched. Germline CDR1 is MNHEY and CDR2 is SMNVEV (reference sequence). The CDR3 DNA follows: TGTGCCAGCAGTCGAAGCGGGAGATACACAGATACGCAGTATTTT. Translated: CASSRSGRYTDTQYF.

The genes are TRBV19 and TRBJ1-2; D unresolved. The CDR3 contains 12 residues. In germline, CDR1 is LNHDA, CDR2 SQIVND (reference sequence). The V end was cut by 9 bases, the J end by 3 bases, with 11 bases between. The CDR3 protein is CASSVADYGYTF. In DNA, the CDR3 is TGTGCCAGCTCGGTGGCGGACTATGGCTACACCTTC.

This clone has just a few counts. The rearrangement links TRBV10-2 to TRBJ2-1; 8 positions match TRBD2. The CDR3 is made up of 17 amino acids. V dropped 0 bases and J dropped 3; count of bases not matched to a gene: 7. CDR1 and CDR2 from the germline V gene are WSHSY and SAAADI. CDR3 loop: CASSESRSSGYYNEQFF. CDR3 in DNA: TGCGCCAGCAGTGAGTCGAGGTCTAGCGGGTACTACAATGAGCAGTTCTTC.

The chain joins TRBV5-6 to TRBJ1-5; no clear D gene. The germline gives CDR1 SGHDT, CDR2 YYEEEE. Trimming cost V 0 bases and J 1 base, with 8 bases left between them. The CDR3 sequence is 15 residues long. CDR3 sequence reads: CASSLAGVSNQPQHF. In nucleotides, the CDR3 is TGTGCCAGCAGCTTGGCCGGGGTCAGCAATCAGCCCCAGCATTTT.

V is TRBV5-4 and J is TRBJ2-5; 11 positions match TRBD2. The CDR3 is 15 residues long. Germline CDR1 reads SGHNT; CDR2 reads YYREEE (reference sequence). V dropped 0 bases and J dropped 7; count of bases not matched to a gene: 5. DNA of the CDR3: TGTGCCAGCAGCTTGGCCACTAGCGGGGGAGGGACCCAGTACTTC. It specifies CASSLATSGGGTQYF.

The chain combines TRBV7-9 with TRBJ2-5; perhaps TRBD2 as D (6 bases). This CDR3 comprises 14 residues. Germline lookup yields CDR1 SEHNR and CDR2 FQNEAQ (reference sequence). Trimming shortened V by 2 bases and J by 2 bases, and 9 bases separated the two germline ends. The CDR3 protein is CASSLMGGQETQYF. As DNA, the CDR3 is TGTGCCAGCAGCTTAATGGGGGGACAAGAGACCCAGTACTTC.

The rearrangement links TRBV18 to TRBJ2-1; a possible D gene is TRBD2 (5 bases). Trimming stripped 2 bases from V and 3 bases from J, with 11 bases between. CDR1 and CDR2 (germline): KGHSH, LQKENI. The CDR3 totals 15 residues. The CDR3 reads CASSPSLADYNEQFF. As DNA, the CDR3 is TGTGCCAGCTCACCAAGTCTAGCAGACTACAATGAGCAGTTCTTC.

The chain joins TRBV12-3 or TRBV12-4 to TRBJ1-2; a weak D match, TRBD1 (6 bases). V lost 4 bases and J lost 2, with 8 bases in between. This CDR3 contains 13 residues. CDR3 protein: CASSYTGNYGYTF. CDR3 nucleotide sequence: TGTGCCAGCAGTTATACAGGGAACTATGGCTACACCTTC.

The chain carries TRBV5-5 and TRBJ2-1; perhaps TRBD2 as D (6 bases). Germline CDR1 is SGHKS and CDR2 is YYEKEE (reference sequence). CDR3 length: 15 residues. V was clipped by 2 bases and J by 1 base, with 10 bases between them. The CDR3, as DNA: TGTGCCAGCAGCTTAATTAGCGGATCCTACAATGAGCAGTTCTTC. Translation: CASSLISGSYNEQFF.

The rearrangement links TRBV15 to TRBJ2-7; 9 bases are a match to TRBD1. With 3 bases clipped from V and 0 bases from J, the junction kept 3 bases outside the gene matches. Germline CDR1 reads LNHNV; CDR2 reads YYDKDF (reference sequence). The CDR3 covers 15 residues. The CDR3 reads CATSRATGGSYEQYF. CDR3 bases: TGTGCCACCAGCAGGGCGACAGGGGGCTCCTACGAGCAGTACTTC.

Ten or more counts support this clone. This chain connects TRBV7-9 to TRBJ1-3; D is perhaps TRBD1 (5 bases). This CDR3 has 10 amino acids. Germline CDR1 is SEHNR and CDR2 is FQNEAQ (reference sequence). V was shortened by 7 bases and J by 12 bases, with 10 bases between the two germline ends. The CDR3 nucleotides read TGTGCCAGCAACGAAGGGGACATATATTTT. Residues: CASNEGDIYF.